This T cell receptor beta chain was retrieved from a study of immune evolution from preneoplasia to lung adenocarcinoma. General observations from the study: Clonality was highest in normal lung, lower in later-stage lesions apparently.

Generated by immunoSEQ multiplex PCR, the TCRdb table keeps only in-frame clones and is missing some. Of over 10,000 clones listed, roughly 84% were seen once; the top ten hold about 3.8%. A remark on this clone: Its antigen is currently unknown. This specimen includes other DNA sequences encoding the same CDR3.

Each case's diagnosis was confirmed by two pathologists on H&E. Premalignant or tumor cells were enriched by macro-dissection after pathologic assessment. V was shortened by 6 bases and J by 0 bases, with 6 bases between the two germline ends. The CDR3 length is 11 residues. Germline CDR1 and CDR2: DFQATT and SNEGSKA (reference sequence). The origin of this receptor is a person between 50 and 70 years old with lung adenocarcinoma. The sample taken for sequencing was FFPE tissue from an adenomatous hyperplasia lung lesion. Indicated subset: atypical adenomatous hyperplasia (AAH), lung preneoplasia. This sequence joins TRBV20-1 and TRBJ2-7; the D is unclear. This chain's CDR3 is CSAPDSYEQYF. CDR3 bases: TGCAGTGCACCAGACTCCTACGAGCAGTACTTC.